This is a list of T cell receptor beta chains from one sample in a study of response to subunit inactivated influenza vaccine. From the RT-PCR reads, TCRdb called clonotypes with MiXCR, one entry per CDR3 protein. The data contain about 190,000 distinct CDR3 sequences, approximately 15% of them singletons. This material consisted of CD8+ T cells sorted from PBMCs, taken around 5 days after vaccination. The receptor source for this set is a man aged 50 to 59 who received an inactivated influenza vaccine. The CDR3 runs from the conserved cysteine through the conserved F or W. The D gene is left open where the match is weak. Clone sizes are given selectively: once, few, many, or a class where the clone is expanded.

clone_size d_call j_call v_call cdr3_aa cdr3_nt
few NA TRBJ2-7 TRBV6-1 CASSDWVAYEQYF TGTGCCAGCAGTGACTGGGTTGCTTACGAGCAGTACTTC
few NA TRBJ2-7 TRBV4-3 CASSQTSDRLSEQYF TGCGCCAGCAGCCAAACTAGTGACAGGTTGTCCGAGCAGTACTTC
NA TRBD2 TRBJ2-7 TRBV5-6 CASSLGTSLYEQYF TGTGCCAGCAGCTTAGGGACTAGTCTCTACGAGCAGTACTTC
NA TRBD1 TRBJ2-2 TRBV6-7 CASRLTGTAENCANTGELFF TGTGCCAGCAGGCTAACCGGGACAGCGGAGAACTGCGCGAACACCGGGGAGCTGTTTTTT
few NA TRBJ2-1 TRBV27 CASSYSEQNEQFF TGTGCCAGCAGTTATTCGGAACAGAATGAGCAGTTCTTC
few NA TRBJ2-7 TRBV28 CASSSTLDYEQYF TGTGCCAGCAGTTCAACTCTGGACTACGAGCAGTACTTC
many TRBD1 TRBJ2-7 TRBV7-9 CASSRTPGQGFNEQYF TGTGCCAGCAGTCGTACCCCGGGACAGGGGTTCAACGAGCAGTACTTC
many TRBD2 TRBJ2-5 TRBV5-1 CASSLEGLAHETQYF TGCGCCAGCAGCTTGGAGGGACTAGCGCACGAGACCCAGTACTTC
NA NA TRBJ2-5 TRBV7-9 CASSLNREETQYF TGTGCCAGCAGCTTAAACCGAGAAGAGACCCAGTACTTC
few TRBD2 TRBJ2-3 TRBV11-2 CASSPGLAGAFFTDTQYF TGTGCCAGCAGCCCCGGACTAGCGGGGGCTTTTTTCACAGATACGCAGTATTTT